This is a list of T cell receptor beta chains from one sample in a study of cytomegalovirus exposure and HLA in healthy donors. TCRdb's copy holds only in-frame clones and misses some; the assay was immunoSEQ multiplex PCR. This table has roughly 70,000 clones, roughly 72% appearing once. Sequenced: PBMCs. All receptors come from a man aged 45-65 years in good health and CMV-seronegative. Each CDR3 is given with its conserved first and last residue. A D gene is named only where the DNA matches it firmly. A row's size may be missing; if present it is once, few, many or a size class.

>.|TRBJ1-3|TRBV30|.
CACSFGQIFGDSGNTIYF
TGTGCCTGTTCCTTCGGACAGATTTTCGGGGACTCTGGAAACACCATATATTTT
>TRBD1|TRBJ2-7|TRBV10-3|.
CAISESLGTGSLSGYEQYF
TGTGCCATCAGTGAGTCCCTCGGGACAGGGAGTTTATCGGGCTACGAGCAGTACTTC
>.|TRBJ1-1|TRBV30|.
CAWGRGPNTEAFF
TGTGCCTGGGGGAGGGGTCCGAACACTGAAGCTTTCTTT
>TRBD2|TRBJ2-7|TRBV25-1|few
CASPRDYNDEQYF
TGTGCCAGTCCCCGGGACTACAACGACGAGCAGTACTTC
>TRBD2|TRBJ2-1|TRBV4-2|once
CASSRGEIIAGGSYNEQFF
TGTGCCAGCAGCCGGGGAGAAATAATAGCGGGAGGATCCTACAATGAGCAGTTCTTC
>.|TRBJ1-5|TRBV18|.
CASSPPPGTTNQPQHF
TGTGCCAGCTCACCACCTCCCGGGACTACCAATCAGCCCCAGCATTTT
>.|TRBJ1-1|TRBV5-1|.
CASSLDGRDTEAFF
TGCGCCAGCAGCTTGGATGGGAGAGACACTGAAGCTTTCTTT
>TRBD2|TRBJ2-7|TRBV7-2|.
CASSLTSGPGRAEQYF
TGTGCCAGCAGCTTGACAAGCGGGCCGGGGAGGGCCGAGCAGTACTTC
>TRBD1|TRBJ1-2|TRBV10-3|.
CAISLGQGADGYTF
TGTGCCATCAGCTTAGGACAGGGGGCGGATGGCTACACCTTC
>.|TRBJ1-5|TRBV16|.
CASSLSAGMQPQHF
TGTGCCAGCAGCCTTTCGGCAGGGATGCAGCCCCAGCATTTT
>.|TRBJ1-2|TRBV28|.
CASSPTGQGMNYGYTF
TGTGCCAGCAGTCCAACAGGTCAAGGTATGAACTATGGCTACACCTTC
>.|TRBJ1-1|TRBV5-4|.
CASSRQIRDMNTEAFF
TGTGCCAGCAGCCGACAAATCAGGGACATGAACACTGAAGCTTTCTTT
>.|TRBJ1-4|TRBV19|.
CASRRVATNEKLFF
TGTGCCAGTAGGCGAGTAGCAACTAATGAAAAACTGTTTTTT
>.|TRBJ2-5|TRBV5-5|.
CASNRRGMSETQYF
TGTGCCAGCAATCGACGAGGGATGTCTGAGACCCAGTACTTC
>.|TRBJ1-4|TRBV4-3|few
CASSQDGPQTNEKLYF
TGCGCCAGCAGCCAAGATGGGCCGCAGACTAATGAAAAACTGTATTTT
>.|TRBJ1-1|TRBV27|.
CASRVGNMNTEAFF
TGTGCCAGCAGGGTGGGCAACATGAACACTGAAGCTTTCTTT
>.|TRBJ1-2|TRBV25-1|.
CASSEYGQGFVGYTF
TGTGCCAGCAGTGAATATGGGCAGGGATTTGTTGGCTACACCTTC
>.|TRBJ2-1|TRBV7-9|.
CASSLVTGVYNEQFF
TGTGCCAGCAGCTTAGTAACCGGAGTCTACAATGAGCAGTTCTTC
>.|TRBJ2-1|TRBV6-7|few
CASSFLKGSCTYNEQFF
TGTGCCAGCAGTTTCTTAAAAGGGAGTTGCACCTACAATGAGCAGTTCTTC